This T cell receptor beta chain derives from a study of neurological immune-mediated disorders. Study outcomes and limitations: Falling below healthy controls, multiple sclerosis showed the least TCR clonal expansion, while HTLV-1-associated myelopathy showed the most.

Germline V gene data show CDR1 as SGHNT and CDR2 as YENEEA. CDR3 length equals 13 residues. As for the cDNA, it was generated by 5'RACE with 10-nucleotide random UMIs. Every sequencing run produced over 200 million TCR-beta sequences that came from 15-18 subjects. One entry per CDR3 protein, called by TCRdb with MiXCR from the 5' RACE reads. The sample yields 85,000 to 110,000 distinct CDR3 sequences, roughly a tenth seen once. A remark on this clonotype: What it binds is unknown. The junction and the germline gene differ at one end; a read error may be behind it.

Time point: longitudinal time-point 3. Source material was 2 million unsorted PBMCs, stored at -80 °C in RNAlater. The receptor was isolated from a female donor with HTLV-1-associated myelopathy (HAM/TSP). The sample was PBMCs. The chain links TRBV11-3 to TRBJ2-1, with unresolved D. This CDR3 is CASSLGNLNERFF. CDR3 bases: TGTGCCAGCAGCTTAGGTAATCTCAATGAGCGGTTCTTC. The full variable domain, in which reference TRBV11-3 and TRBJ2-1 provide the parts outside the CDR3, is EAGVVQSPRYKIIEKKQPVAFWCNPISGHNTLYWYLQNLGQGPELLIRYENEEAVDDSQLPKDRFSAERLKGVDSTLKIQPAELGDSAVYLCASSLGNLNERFFGPGTRLTVL.